Here is one TCR beta chain with its context. Unique molecular identifiers were incorporated during preparation of the TCRbeta library. Using its own MiXCR run on the PCR reads, TCRdb lists one record per CDR3 protein. The data hold about 400,000 distinct CDR3 sequences, with more than 10% observed a single time. CDR1 and CDR2 from the germline V gene are MNHEY and SVGEGT. The V and J ends lost 2 bases and 8 bases respectively, with 15 bases between them. CDR3 length: 14 amino acids. This entry is derived from a study of T-cell reconstitution after alpha-beta-depleted transplantation in children. Sequences were derived from PBMCs, sampled from the stem cell graft. The rearrangement joins TRBV6-2 or TRBV6-3 to TRBJ1-1; unclear D gene. The clonotype originates from a human donor who donated a stem cell graft to a child with Fanconi anemia. CDR3 amino acids: CASSYGILGSEAFF. In nucleotides, the CDR3 is TGTGCCAGCAGTTACGGTATCCTAGGCAGCGAAGCTTTCTTT.